This TCR beta chain was sequenced in a study of neurological immune-mediated disorders. TCRdb passed the 5' RACE reads through MiXCR, listing each CDR3 protein once. Of tens of thousands of distinct CDR3 sequences in the sample, approximately 7.2% were seen once. Overall study findings and caveats: Patients with HTLV-1-associated myelopathy had the highest level of TCR clonal expansion, whereas patients with multiple sclerosis had the lowest level, falling beneath the level found in healthy controls. Expanded clones shared no identical CDR3 amino acid sequences across subjects, which suggested private TCR-beta repertoires in all groups.

This clonotype was counted at least ten times. The antigen remains unidentified. Material for sequencing was CD4+ T cells from blood. The receptor was isolated from a man aged 50 to 60 in good health.

CDR3 coding DNA: TGTGCCAGCAGTTTAACTAATGCGGGACTAGCGAACGAGCAGTACTTC. Its translation is CASSLTNAGLANEQYF. This chain connects TRBV12-3 or TRBV12-4 to TRBJ2-7; 10 bases are a match to TRBD2. The CDR3 extends over 16 amino acids. The V gene end was trimmed by 2 bases and the J gene end by 5 bases; junction bases not matched to a gene: 9.